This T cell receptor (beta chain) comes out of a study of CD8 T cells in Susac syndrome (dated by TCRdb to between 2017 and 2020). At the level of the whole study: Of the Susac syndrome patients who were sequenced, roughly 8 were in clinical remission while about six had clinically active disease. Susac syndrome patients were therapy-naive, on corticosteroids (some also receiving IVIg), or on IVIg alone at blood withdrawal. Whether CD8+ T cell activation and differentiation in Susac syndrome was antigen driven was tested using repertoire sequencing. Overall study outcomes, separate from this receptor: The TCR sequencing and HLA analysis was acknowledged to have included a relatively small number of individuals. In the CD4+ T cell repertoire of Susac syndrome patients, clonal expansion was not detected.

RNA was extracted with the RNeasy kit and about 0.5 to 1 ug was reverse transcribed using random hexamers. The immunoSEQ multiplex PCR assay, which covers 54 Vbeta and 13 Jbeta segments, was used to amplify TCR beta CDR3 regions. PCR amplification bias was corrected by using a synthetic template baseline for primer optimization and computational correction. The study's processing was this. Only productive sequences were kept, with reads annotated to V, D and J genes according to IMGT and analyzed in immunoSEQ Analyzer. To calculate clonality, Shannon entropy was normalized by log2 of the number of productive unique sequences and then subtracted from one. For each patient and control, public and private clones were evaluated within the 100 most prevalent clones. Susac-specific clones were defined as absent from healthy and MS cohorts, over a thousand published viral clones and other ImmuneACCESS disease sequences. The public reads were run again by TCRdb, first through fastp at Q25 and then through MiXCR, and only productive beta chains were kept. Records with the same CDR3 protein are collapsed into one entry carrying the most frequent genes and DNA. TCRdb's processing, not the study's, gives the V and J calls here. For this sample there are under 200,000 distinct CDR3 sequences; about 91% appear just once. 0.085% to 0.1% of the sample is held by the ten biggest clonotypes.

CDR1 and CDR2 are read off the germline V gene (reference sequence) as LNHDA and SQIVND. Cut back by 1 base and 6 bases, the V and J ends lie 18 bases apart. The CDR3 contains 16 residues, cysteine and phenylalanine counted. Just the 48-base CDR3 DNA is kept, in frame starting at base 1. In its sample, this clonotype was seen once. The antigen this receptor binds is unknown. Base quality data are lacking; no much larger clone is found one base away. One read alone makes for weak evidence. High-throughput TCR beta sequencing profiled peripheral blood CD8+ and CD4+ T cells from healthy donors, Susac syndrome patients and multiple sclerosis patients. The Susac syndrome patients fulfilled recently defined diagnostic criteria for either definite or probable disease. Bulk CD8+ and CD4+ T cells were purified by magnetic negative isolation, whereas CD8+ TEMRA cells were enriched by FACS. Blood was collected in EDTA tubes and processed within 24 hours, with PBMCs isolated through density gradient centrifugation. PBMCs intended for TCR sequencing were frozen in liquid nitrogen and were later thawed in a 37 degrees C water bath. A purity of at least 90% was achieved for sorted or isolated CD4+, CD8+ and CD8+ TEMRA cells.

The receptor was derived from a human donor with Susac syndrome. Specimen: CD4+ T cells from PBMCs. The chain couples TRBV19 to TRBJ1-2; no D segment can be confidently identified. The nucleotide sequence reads TGTGCCAGTAGTATAGGGAATTGGGCACAAGGAGATGGCTACACCTTC. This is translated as CASSIGNWAQGDGYTF. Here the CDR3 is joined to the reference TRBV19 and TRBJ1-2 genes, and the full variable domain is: DGGITQSPKYLFRKEGQNVTLSCEQNLNHDAMYWYRQDPGQGLRLIYYSQIVNDFQKGDIAEGYSVSREKKESFPLTVTSAQKNPTAFYLCASSIGNWAQGDGYTFGSGTRLTVV.